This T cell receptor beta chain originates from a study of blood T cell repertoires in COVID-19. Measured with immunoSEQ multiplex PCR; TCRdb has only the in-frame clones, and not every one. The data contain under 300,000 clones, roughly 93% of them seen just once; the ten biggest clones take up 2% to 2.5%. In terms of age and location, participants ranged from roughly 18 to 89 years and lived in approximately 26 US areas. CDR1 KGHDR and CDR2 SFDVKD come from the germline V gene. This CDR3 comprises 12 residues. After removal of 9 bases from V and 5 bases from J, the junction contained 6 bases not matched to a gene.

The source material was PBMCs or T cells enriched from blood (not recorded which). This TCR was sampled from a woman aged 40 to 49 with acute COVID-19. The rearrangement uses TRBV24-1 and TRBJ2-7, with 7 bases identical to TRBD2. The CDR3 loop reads CATGDYGNEQYF. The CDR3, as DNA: TGTGCCACCGGGGACTACGGCAACGAGCAGTACTTC.